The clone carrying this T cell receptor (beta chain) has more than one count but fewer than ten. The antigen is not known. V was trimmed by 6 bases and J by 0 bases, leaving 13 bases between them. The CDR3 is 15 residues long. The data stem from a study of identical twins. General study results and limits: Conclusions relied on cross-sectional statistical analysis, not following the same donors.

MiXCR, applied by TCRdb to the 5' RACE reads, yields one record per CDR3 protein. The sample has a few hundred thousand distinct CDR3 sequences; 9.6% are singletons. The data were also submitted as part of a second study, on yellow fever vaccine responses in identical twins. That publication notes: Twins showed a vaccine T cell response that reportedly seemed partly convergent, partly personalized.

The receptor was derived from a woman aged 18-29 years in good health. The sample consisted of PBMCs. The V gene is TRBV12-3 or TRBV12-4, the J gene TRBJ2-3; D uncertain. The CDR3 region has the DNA TGTGCCAGCAGCCTTACAATTGGGAGCACAGATACGCAGTATTTT. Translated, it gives CASSLTIGSTDTQYF.